The next 6 T cell receptor beta chains were all read from a single sample in a study of T cell responses to AZD1222 COVID-19 vaccine. This table comes from immunoSEQ multiplex PCR, and its TCRdb copy is limited to in-frame clones, with some not included. The sample holds about 130,000 clones, 75% to 90% seen once. Source: peripheral blood, taken on day 0 of AZD1222 vaccination. The receptors come from an adult in good health.

The chain carries TRBV3-1 (or the pseudogene TRBV3-2) and TRBJ1-1, with D tentatively TRBD1 (6 bases). The CDR3 extends over 13 amino acids. Looked up from germline, CDR1 is LGHDT and CDR2 is YNNKEL (reference sequence). V lost 0 bases to trimming and J lost 4 bases, with 6 bases between them. DNA of the CDR3: TGTGCCAGCAGCCAAGAAGGGGGCACTGAAGCTTTCTTT. It yields the protein CASSQEGGTEAFF.

The chain links TRBV6-5 to TRBJ2-7; the match to TRBD1 covers 8 bases. Losses at the gene ends were 5 bases for V and 1 base for J; bases not matched to a gene: 7. The CDR3 covers 15 residues. In germline, CDR1 is MNHEY, CDR2 SVGAGI. The CDR3 nucleotides read TGTGCCAGCAGTCGTCAGGGGGCATCTTCCTACGAGCAGTACTTC. The encoded protein is CASSRQGASSYEQYF.

The rearrangement uses TRBV7-6 and TRBJ1-1; TRBD1 is a possible D gene (6 bases). Between the trimmed V and J ends, which lost 5 bases and 2 bases, there was a span of 12 bases. The germline V gene has CDR1 SGHVS and CDR2 FNYEAQ. The CDR3 length is 14 residues. The DNA of the CDR3 is TGTGCCAGCAGCCTTATGACAGGAAACACTGAAGCTTTCTTT. Translation: CASSLMTGNTEAFF.

The chain is built from TRBV6-2 or TRBV6-3 and TRBJ1-2, with D uncertain. The CDR3 is made up of 12 amino acids. CDR1 MNHEY and CDR2 SVGEGT come from the germline V gene. V was cut by 2 bases and J by 4 bases, with 5 bases left in between. Written as DNA, the CDR3 is TGTGCCAGCAGTTACACGGCCTATGGCTACACCTTC. Translation gives CASSYTAYGYTF.

The chain recombines TRBV2 with TRBJ1-5; possible D gene TRBD1, 6 bases. This CDR3 is 13 amino acids long. Germline V gene lookup returns CDR1 SNHLY and CDR2 FYNNEI. CDR3 sequence (DNA): TGTGCAACCTCCGAGGTCCAGGGGCAGCCCCAGCATTTT. Translation gives CATSEVQGQPQHF.

The chain joins TRBV7-8 to TRBJ2-2; D perhaps matches TRBD1 (5 bases). Trimming pared 5 bases from V and 7 bases from J, leaving 14 bases between. Germline CDR1 reads SGHVS; CDR2 reads FQNEAQ. CDR3 length: 14 amino acids. The CDR3 sequence is CASSLTLGHGELFF. As DNA, the CDR3 is TGTGCCAGCAGCCTAACACTGGGGCACGGGGAGCTGTTTTTT.